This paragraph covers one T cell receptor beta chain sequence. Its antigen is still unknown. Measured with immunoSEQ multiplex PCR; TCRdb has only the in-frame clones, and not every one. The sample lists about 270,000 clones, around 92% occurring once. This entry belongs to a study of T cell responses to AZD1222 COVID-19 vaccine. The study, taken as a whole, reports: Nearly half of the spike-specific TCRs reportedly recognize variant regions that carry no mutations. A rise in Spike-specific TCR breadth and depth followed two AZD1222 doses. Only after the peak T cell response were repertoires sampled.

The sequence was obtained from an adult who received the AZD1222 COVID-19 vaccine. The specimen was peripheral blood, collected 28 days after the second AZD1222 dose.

The CDR3 nucleotides read TGTGCCATCAGGCCCTCGACAGAATCCTACAATGAGCAGTTCTTC. Protein product: CAIRPSTESYNEQFF. This rearrangement joins TRBV10-3 to TRBJ2-1; D may be TRBD1 (5 bases). This CDR3 is built from 15 residues. V was pared by 6 bases and J by 1 base, with 13 bases between. CDR1 and CDR2 from the germline V gene are ENHRY and SYGVKD.